Each of the 10 T cell receptor beta chains below was sequenced from the same sample in a study of identical twins. TCRdb reprocessed the 5' RACE reads via MiXCR and lists one record per CDR3 protein. The table shows 450,000 to 500,000 distinct CDR3 sequences, with 13% to 15% occurring only once. These same records also appear under a second study, on yellow fever vaccine responses in identical twins.

The sample was CD4+ T cells sorted from blood. The source is a woman younger than 30 in good health.

This clonotype was seen only a few times. A read error is possible here, since a much larger clone lies one base away. The genes are TRBV3-1 and TRBJ2-3; 7 nucleotides agree with TRBD1. V lost 2 bases, J lost 1 base, and 3 bases stayed unmatched. This CDR3 is built from 15 residues. CDR1 LGHDT and CDR2 YNNKEL come from the germline V gene (reference sequence). The CDR3 bases are TGTGCCAGCAGCCAATTGGGGACAGGCACAGATACGCAGTATTTT. This codes for CASSQLGTGTDTQYF.

This clonotype was counted only a few times. The gene calls are TRBV23-1 and TRBJ2-7; 8 bases agree with TRBD1. TRBV23-1 is marked as an open reading frame, function uncertain. The V segment lost 4 bases and the J segment 0 bases; nucleotides outside the gene matches: 8. The CDR3 is 16 amino acids. CDR3 sequence reads: CASSPPDRDNSYEQYF. The CDR3 DNA reads TGCGCCAGCAGTCCCCCGGACAGGGACAACTCCTACGAGCAGTACTTC.

Remarks on this clonotype: Sequence at one end of the junction differs from germline and may be a read error. This chain links TRBV7-7 with TRBJ2-7; perhaps TRBD2 as D (7 bases). CDR1 and CDR2 (germline): SSHAT, FNYEAQ (reference sequence). This CDR3 is built from 17 residues. For the CDR3, the DNA is TGTGCTAGCAGCTTAGAGAGGGGGGGGCTCTTCTCCTACGAGCAGTACTTC. It translates to CASSLERGGLFSYEQYF.

The chain is built from TRBV5-1 and TRBJ2-1; D gene ambiguous. Deletions cut 2 bases from V and 8 bases from J, with 11 bases between. Germline-derived CDR1 and CDR2 are SGHRS and YFSETQ. This CDR3 region has 13 residues. The CDR3 DNA reads TGCGCCAGCAGCTTCAGGTCCGGCTATGAGCAGTTCTTC. Translated: CASSFRSGYEQFF. Full variable domain (remainder filled in from reference TRBV5-1 and TRBJ2-1): KAGVTQTPRYLIKTRGQQVTLSCSPISGHRSVSWYQQTPGQGLQFLFEYFSETQRNKGNFPGRFSGRQFSNSRSEMNVSTLELGDSALYLCASSFRSGYEQFFGPGTRLTVL.

The chain carries TRBV6-2 or TRBV6-3 and TRBJ1-5, with 10 bases matching TRBD1. Germline assignment: CDR1 MNHEY and CDR2 SVGEGT. The V gene end was trimmed by 1 base and the J gene end by 4 bases; junction bases not matched to a gene: 7. The CDR3 spans 17 residues. The CDR3 reads CASSYYIGTGENQPQHF. In nucleotides, the CDR3 is TGTGCCAGCAGTTACTATATTGGGACAGGGGAGAATCAGCCCCAGCATTTT.

This clonotype was detected a few times. The rearrangement links TRBV7-2 to TRBJ1-1; D ambiguous. Between the trimmed V and J ends, which lost 5 bases and 7 bases, there was a span of 14 bases. Germline assignment: CDR1 SGHTA and CDR2 FQGNSA. The CDR3 length is 13 residues. The CDR3: CASSTLFFIEAFF. Here the CDR3 DNA reads TGTGCCAGCAGCACCCTTTTTTTTATTGAAGCTTTCTTT.

A few counts support this clonotype. The chain employs TRBV20-1 and TRBJ1-5; the match to TRBD1 covers 10 bases. Trimming took 3 bases from V and 5 from J; bases not matched to a gene: 10. CDR1 is DFQATT, CDR2 SNEGSKA, per germline (reference sequence). The CDR3 is 16 residues long. DNA for the CDR3: TGCAGTGCTAGCGGGGGACAGGGGAGGAAGTATCAGCCCCAGCATTTT. Translating gives CSASGGQGRKYQPQHF.

The J gene is TRBJ1-2, the V gene TRBV5-4, with D tentatively TRBD1 (5 bases). V lost 0 bases, J lost 8 bases, and 11 bases lay in between. CDR1 is SGHNT, CDR2 YYREEE, per germline (reference sequence). The CDR3 loop spans 13 amino acids. This CDR3 reads CASSLARDPGYTF. The CDR3 coding sequence is TGTGCCAGCAGCTTGGCCCGGGACCCCGGCTACACCTTC.

This clonotype was detected only a few times. The chain employs TRBV20-1 and TRBJ2-7, with TRBD2 matching 10 bases. This CDR3 spans 14 amino acids. J was trimmed by 0 bases and V by 2 bases; bases with no gene match: 1. Germline V lookup: CDR1 DFQATT, CDR2 SNEGSKA (reference sequence). Here the CDR3 DNA reads TGCAGTGCTAGACCTAGCGGGAGCTCCTACGAGCAGTACTTC. Its translation: CSARPSGSSYEQYF.

This clonotype was observed at least ten times. The chain is built from TRBV5-1 and TRBJ1-1, with 9 bases aligning to TRBD1. This CDR3 is 13 amino acids long. Unmatched junction bases numbered 3, after V lost 5 bases and J lost 4 bases. CDR1 is SGHRS, CDR2 YFSETQ, per germline. In nucleotides, the CDR3 is TGCGCCAGCAGGAAGGGACAGGGCACTGAAGCTTTCTTT. Translation: CASRKGQGTEAFF.